The next 29 T cell receptor beta chains were all read from a single sample in a study of human T cells and chemical hapten exposure. TCRdb independently ran MiXCR on the 5' RACE reads; one entry per CDR3 protein. The repertoire has 75,000 or so distinct CDR3 sequences, 15% of them found once; the top ten carry 6.8%. It was from unfractionated whole blood that total RNA was extracted. The receptors stem from a female donor in good health.

This clonotype was picked up a small number of times. The J gene is TRBJ2-7, the V gene TRBV28, with D possibly being TRBD1 (6 bases). The CDR3 loop spans 16 amino acids. Germline CDR1 and CDR2: MDHEN and SYDVKM. V was trimmed by 6 bases and J by 0 bases, leaving 18 bases between them. CDR3 region: CASSTNRRGNSYEQYF. The DNA for the CDR3 is TGTGCCAGCAGCACAAATCGAAGGGGGAACTCCTACGAGCAGTACTTC.

The CDR3 coding sequence is TGCGCCAGCAGCGAGGACGGCTATGGCTACACCTTC. This sequence encodes CASSEDGYGYTF. The V call is TRBV5-1, the J call TRBJ1-2, with D unclear. The CDR3 loop spans 12 amino acids. V lost 4 bases and J lost 4, with 8 bases in between. From germline, CDR1 is SGHRS and CDR2 YFSETQ.

The rearrangement joins TRBV7-6 to TRBJ2-2, with 7 bases lining up with TRBD1. Germline V gives CDR1 SGHVS, CDR2 FNYEAQ. V was pared by 1 base and J by 4 bases, with 15 bases of the junction left unmatched. The CDR3 covers 19 residues. The CDR3 region has the DNA TGTGCCAGCAGCTTAGAGTGGAAGCGGACAGGTTCCCGCACCGGGGAGCTGTTTTTT. This codes for CASSLEWKRTGSRTGELFF.

There are a few counts of this clonotype. This chain links TRBV11-2 with TRBJ2-7; D possibly corresponds to TRBD2 (5 bases). V lost 5 bases and J lost 2, with 16 bases in between. Germline CDR1 reads SGHAT; CDR2 reads FQNNGV. The CDR3 has 15 residues. CDR3 nucleotides: TGTGCCAGCAGCCCTACATCGAGACTAACCTACGAGCAGTACTTC. This gives the protein CASSPTSRLTYEQYF.

The chain is built from TRBV5-1 and TRBJ1-1, with D uncertain. The V end was cut by 4 bases, the J end by 3 bases, with 16 bases between. Germline assignment: CDR1 SGHRS and CDR2 YFSETQ. This CDR3 has 15 residues. CDR3: CASSAHSPDDTEAFF. The CDR3 DNA sequence: TGCGCCAGCAGCGCCCACTCCCCGGACGACACTGAAGCTTTCTTT.

This clonotype was observed a few times. The V gene is TRBV30, the J gene TRBJ2-2; D is undetermined. CDR1 is GTSNPN, CDR2 SVGIG, per germline (reference sequence). Trimming left V 0 bases short and J 1 base short, with 3 bases between. This CDR3 region has 13 residues. CDR3 nucleotide sequence: TGTGCCTGGAGTGTCTGGAACACCGGGGAGCTGTTTTTT. Translation gives CAWSVWNTGELFF.

This clonotype was detected many times. The chain links TRBV30 to TRBJ2-5; TRBD1 matches at 8 bases. The CDR3 runs to 13 residues. Germline loops: CDR1 GTSNPN, CDR2 SVGIG (reference sequence). Losses at the gene ends were 5 bases for V and 4 bases for J; bases not matched to a gene: 6. The CDR3 region is CAWGQGVGETQYF. CDR3 in DNA: TGTGCCTGGGGACAGGGAGTAGGAGAGACCCAGTACTTC.

The gene calls are TRBV10-1 and TRBJ2-3, with D unresolved. The CDR3 has 14 residues. Trimming pared 10 bases from V and 1 base from J, leaving 15 bases between. Germline-derived CDR1 and CDR2 are WNHNN and SYGVQD (reference sequence). Here the CDR3 reads CATQSVSGTDTQYF. DNA for the CDR3: TGCGCCACCCAGAGTGTCTCCGGCACAGATACGCAGTATTTT.

The chain carries TRBV2 and TRBJ2-6; the D gene is possibly TRBD1 (6 bases). V was shortened by 5 bases and J by 2 bases, with 16 bases between the two germline ends. The germline gives CDR1 SNHLY, CDR2 FYNNEI. This CDR3 comprises 17 residues. The CDR3 sequence: CASSRTPPGAGANVLTF. The CDR3 DNA is TGTGCCAGCAGTAGGACACCTCCAGGGGCTGGGGCCAACGTCCTGACTTTC.

This clonotype was seen a handful of times. J is TRBJ1-6 and V is TRBV4-1; TRBD1 matches at 8 bases. Trimming removed 0 bases from V and 0 bases from J; junction bases left unmatched: 7. This CDR3 has 19 residues. The germline V gene has CDR1 MGHRA and CDR2 YSYEKL. The CDR3 sequence: CASSQDYRGYTSYNSPLHF. CDR3 sequence (DNA): TGCGCCAGCAGCCAAGATTACAGGGGGTATACCTCCTATAATTCACCCCTCCACTTT.

The CDR3 DNA is TGTGCCAGCAGTTTTCGGGGAAACGAGCAGTACTTC. Translated: CASSFRGNEQYF. This rearrangement joins TRBV12-3 or TRBV12-4 to TRBJ2-7; a weak D match, TRBD2 (5 bases). The CDR3 runs to 12 residues. The germline V and J ends were trimmed by 3 bases and 5 bases, with 8 bases remaining between them.

The chain couples TRBV6-4 to TRBJ2-3; 9 bases agree with TRBD2. CDR1 is MRHNA and CDR2 is SNTAGT in the germline V gene. The CDR3 consists of 14 residues. V shed 4 bases and J 3 bases; nucleotides not matched to a gene: 2. CDR3 region: CASSASGETDTQYF. The CDR3 nucleotides are TGTGCCAGCAGTGCTAGCGGGGAAACAGATACGCAGTATTTT.

This clonotype was observed a few times. The chain recombines TRBV20-1 with TRBJ2-7; no clear D. Per germline, CDR1 DFQATT and CDR2 SNEGSKA (reference sequence). Trimming cost V 0 bases and J 6 bases, with 12 bases left between them. The CDR3 is 13 residues long. The CDR3 region is CSARDARVLEQYF. In nucleotides, the CDR3 is TGCAGTGCTAGAGATGCAAGGGTTCTCGAGCAGTACTTC.

This clonotype showed up just a few times. Written as DNA, the CDR3 is TGTGCCAGCAGTCCCAGTACTAACTATGGCTACACCTTC. Translation: CASSPSTNYGYTF. The chain employs TRBV27 and TRBJ1-2; no clear D gene. The CDR3 loop spans 13 amino acids. Trimming stripped 5 bases from V and 0 bases from J, with 7 bases between. The V gene's germline CDR1 is MNHEY and CDR2 SMNVEV (reference sequence).

This clonotype was seen many times. The CDR3 nucleotides read TGTGCCAGCAGTTACACCGGGACCCCTTTCTACAATGAGCAGTTCTTC. Its protein is CASSYTGTPFYNEQFF. The chain employs TRBV6-5 and TRBJ2-1; D is possibly TRBD1 or TRBD2 (5 bases each). This CDR3 comprises 16 residues. Between the trimmed V and J ends, which lost 2 bases and 3 bases, there was a span of 14 bases. Germline V gives CDR1 MNHEY, CDR2 SVGAGI.

The chain combines TRBV20-1 with TRBJ1-5; no reliable D call. V was shortened by 4 bases and J by 0 bases, with 10 bases between the two germline ends. The CDR3 consists of 14 residues. The germline V gene encodes CDR1 DFQATT and CDR2 SNEGSKA (reference sequence). The CDR3 bases are TGCAGTGCTAATACAGAGTATAGCAATCAGCCCCAGCATTTT. It encodes CSANTEYSNQPQHF.

The table lists this clonotype with a few counts. V gene TRBV29-1 combines with J gene TRBJ1-1; D is uncertain. This CDR3 has 12 residues. CDR1 and CDR2 (germline): SQVTM, ANQGSEA. Trimming shortened V by 6 bases and J by 6 bases, and 14 bases separated the two germline ends. CDR3 sequence: CSVYSESAEAFF. In DNA, the CDR3 is TGCAGCGTCTATAGCGAAAGCGCTGAAGCTTTCTTT. Full variable domain (rest looked up from reference TRBV29-1 and TRBJ1-1): SAVISQKPSRDICQRGTSLTIQCQVDSQVTMMFWYRQQPGQSLTLIATANQGSEATYESGFVIDKFPISRPNLTFSTLTVSNMSPEDSSIYLCSVYSESAEAFFGQGTRLTVV.

This clonotype was found many times. The CDR3 protein is CASSLAQGSPQHF. The CDR3, as DNA: TGTGCCAGCAGCTTAGCACAGGGCTCGCCCCAGCATTTT. The chain joins TRBV7-9 to TRBJ1-5, with D possibly being TRBD1 (6 bases). CDR1 is SEHNR and CDR2 is FQNEAQ in the germline V gene (reference sequence). There are 13 residues in the CDR3. Trimming took 0 bases from V and 9 from J, leaving 9 bases between them.

The rearrangement joins TRBV6-5 to TRBJ2-2; no definite D call. The CDR3 has 14 amino acids. From germline, CDR1 is MNHEY and CDR2 SVGAGI. V was clipped by 6 bases and J by 6 bases, with 14 bases between them. The CDR3 spells CASSAFEVAGELFF. The CDR3 region has the DNA TGTGCCAGCAGCGCCTTCGAAGTAGCCGGGGAGCTGTTTTTT.

The chain couples TRBV29-1 to TRBJ2-4; 9 bases are shared with TRBD2. J was trimmed by 8 bases and V by 6 bases; bases with no gene match: 8. The CDR3 is 13 amino acids. CDR1 and CDR2 (germline): SQVTM, ANQGSEA. The CDR3 coding sequence is TGCAGCGTCCTGAAGCGGGGGGCAGACATTCAGTACTTC. It codes for CSVLKRGADIQYF.

This clonotype is medium-sized by share. The V call is TRBV7-6, the J call TRBJ2-1; TRBD1 matches at 11 bases. CDR1 is SGHVS, CDR2 FNYEAQ, per germline. V lost 5 bases and J lost 7; bases outside the gene matches: 7. This CDR3 region has 15 residues. CDR3 DNA: TGTGCCAGCAGCCTGGGGACAGGGGGATTGAATGAGCAGTTCTTC. The encoded protein is CASSLGTGGLNEQFF.

V gene TRBV29-1 combines with J gene TRBJ2-5; D might be TRBD1 (6 bases). Germline CDR1 SQVTM, CDR2 ANQGSEA. The CDR3 is 14 amino acids. Trimming removed 2 bases from V and 1 base from J, with 11 bases in between. CDR3 DNA sequence: TGCAGCGTTGAACGTGGGGGCACCCAAGAGACCCAGTACTTC. Its protein product is CSVERGGTQETQYF.

This sequence joins TRBV10-2 and TRBJ1-6; possible D gene TRBD1, 6 bases. This CDR3 has 13 amino acids. V shed 7 bases and J shed 6 bases, with 10 bases lying between them. CDR1 is WSHSY and CDR2 is SAAADI in the germline V gene. The CDR3 sequence is CASNRGVNSPLHF. CDR3 DNA sequence: TGCGCCAGCAATAGGGGGGTTAATTCACCCCTCCACTTT.

The chain recombines TRBV5-1 with TRBJ1-4; D gene unclear. The V gene's germline CDR1 is SGHRS and CDR2 YFSETQ. This CDR3 region has 15 residues. The V gene lost 1 base and the J gene lost 8 bases, with 15 bases spanning the gap. The CDR3 DNA reads as TGCGCCAGCAGCTTGTCACGTAGGACGGAGGAAAAACTGTTTTTT. This codes for CASSLSRRTEEKLFF.

This clonotype was counted ten times or more. This chain uses TRBV2 with TRBJ2-1, with D hard to call. V lost 6 bases and J lost 4, with 13 bases in between. The germline V gene has CDR1 SNHLY and CDR2 FYNNEI. CDR3 length: 14 residues. CDR3 sequence: CASRNAATYNEQFF. Written as DNA, the CDR3 is TGTGCCAGCAGGAACGCTGCGACATACAATGAGCAGTTCTTC.

This sequence joins TRBV6-5 and TRBJ1-1, with a weak D call TRBD1 (6 bases). Germline CDR1 and CDR2: MNHEY and SVGAGI. The V end lost 6 bases, the J end lost 5 bases, and 25 bases lay between the germline ends. This CDR3 region has 17 residues. The CDR3 region is CASSNPSRRGSRTEAFF. In DNA, the CDR3 is TGTGCCAGCAGCAACCCTTCCCGCAGGGGCTCGAGAACTGAAGCTTTCTTT.

This clonotype was seen ten or more times. The rearrangement links TRBV3-1 to TRBJ2-2, with D uncertain. The germline gives CDR1 LGHDT, CDR2 YNNKEL (reference sequence). The CDR3 has 16 residues. The germline V and J ends were trimmed by 3 bases and 1 base, with 12 bases remaining between them. The CDR3 region has the DNA TGTGCCAGCAGCCAGTTCTGGCAGAAGAACACCGGGGAGCTGTTTTTT. Protein product: CASSQFWQKNTGELFF.

This clonotype turned up a few times. CDR3 DNA sequence: TGTGCCAGCAGCTTACAGGGGCCCCTCTCTGGGGCCAACGTCCTGACTTTC. It is translated as CASSLQGPLSGANVLTF. The chain couples TRBV7-9 to TRBJ2-6; perhaps TRBD1 as D (6 bases). The CDR3 is made up of 17 amino acids. V was pared by 2 bases and J by 0 bases, with 11 bases between. In germline, CDR1 is SEHNR, CDR2 FQNEAQ (reference sequence).

The chain couples TRBV27 to TRBJ2-5, with 14 bases matching TRBD2. The CDR3 runs 17 residues. The junction had 5 bases not matched to a gene; V was cut back by 1 base and J by 4 bases. The germline CDR1 and CDR2 sequences are MNHEY and SMNVEV (reference sequence). DNA for the CDR3: TGTGCCAGCAGTTTATGGGGGACTAGCGGGAGAGGAGAGACCCAGTACTTC. Translation: CASSLWGTSGRGETQYF.